This T cell receptor (beta chain) was profiled in a study of early T cells in non-severe SARS-CoV-2 infection. Across the whole study: Unsorted whole-blood RNA was sequenced in bulk, leaving chains unpaired. Study outcomes and limitations: VDJdb matching favored anti-spike CD8 responses, missing private and CD4 specificities.

Individually, cDNA molecules had unique molecular identifiers attached to them. TCRdb re-derived calls from the 5' RACE reads in MiXCR, one entry per CDR3 protein. This sample carries 95,000 to 150,000 distinct CDR3 sequences, 15% of them seen once, and the ten largest clones take 21%. This clonotype appeared many times. The antigen is undetermined. Between the trimmed V and J ends, which lost 0 bases and 0 bases, there was a span of 13 bases. The CDR3 is 17 residues long. Germline CDR1 is SGDLS and CDR2 is YYNGEE. The TCR comes from an adult who was a healthcare worker with PCR-confirmed SARS-CoV-2 infection or an uninfected control (not recorded which). The chain carries TRBV9 and TRBJ1-3; no clear D gene. Material for sequencing was whole blood. This chain's CDR3 is CASSVGTYTASGNTIYF. CDR3 nucleotide sequence: TGTGCCAGCAGCGTAGGGACCTACACAGCCTCTGGAAACACCATATATTTT.